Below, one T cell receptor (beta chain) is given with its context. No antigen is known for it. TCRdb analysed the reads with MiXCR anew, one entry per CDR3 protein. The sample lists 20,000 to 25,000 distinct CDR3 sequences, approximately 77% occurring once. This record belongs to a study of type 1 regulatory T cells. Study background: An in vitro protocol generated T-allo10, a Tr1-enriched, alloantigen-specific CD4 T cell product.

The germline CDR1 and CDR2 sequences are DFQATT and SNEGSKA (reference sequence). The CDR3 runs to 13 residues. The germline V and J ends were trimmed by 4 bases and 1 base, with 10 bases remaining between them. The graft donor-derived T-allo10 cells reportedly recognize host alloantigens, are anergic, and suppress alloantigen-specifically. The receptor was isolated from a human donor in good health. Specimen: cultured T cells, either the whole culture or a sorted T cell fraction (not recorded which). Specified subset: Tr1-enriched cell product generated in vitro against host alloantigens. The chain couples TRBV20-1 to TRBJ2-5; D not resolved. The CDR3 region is CSAIDTVQETQYF. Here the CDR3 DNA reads TGCAGTGCTATCGACACGGTCCAAGAGACCCAGTACTTC.